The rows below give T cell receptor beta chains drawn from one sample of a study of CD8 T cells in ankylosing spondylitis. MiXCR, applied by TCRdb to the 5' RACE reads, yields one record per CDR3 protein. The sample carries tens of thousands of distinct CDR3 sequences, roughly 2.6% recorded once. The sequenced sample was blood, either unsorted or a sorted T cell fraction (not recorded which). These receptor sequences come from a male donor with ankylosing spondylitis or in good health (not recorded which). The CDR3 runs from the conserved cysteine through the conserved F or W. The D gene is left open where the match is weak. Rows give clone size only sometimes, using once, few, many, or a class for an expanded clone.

TGTGCCAGCAGCGCGGGGGGGTCCTACAATGAGCAGTTCTTC,CASSAGGSYNEQFF,TRBJ2-1,NA,TRBV9,TRBD2
TGTGCCAGCAGCACCCGACTAGCGGGAGGCTACGATGAGCAGTTCTTC,CASSTRLAGGYDEQFF,TRBJ2-1,many,TRBV9,TRBD2
TGTGCCAGCAGCGACGTCCGGGACACGGGCTACGAGCAGTACTTC,CASSDVRDTGYEQYF,TRBJ2-7,many,TRBV9,NA
TGTGCCAGCAGCGCGGGGACAGGGGACTACGAGCAGTACTTC,CASSAGTGDYEQYF,TRBJ2-7,many,TRBV9,TRBD1
TGTGCCAGCAGCGCCTCCGGGACTAGGTGGGACGAGCAGTACTTC,CASSASGTRWDEQYF,TRBJ2-7,few,TRBV9,TRBD2
TGTGCCAGCAGCGCAGGGGGGCTAGCTGCCGGGGAGCTGTTTTTT,CASSAGGLAAGELFF,TRBJ2-2,many,TRBV9,NA
TGTGCCAGCAGCGTAGCGGGTAGCGGGGGCCCCTACGAGCAGTACTTC,CASSVAGSGGPYEQYF,TRBJ2-7,many,TRBV9,TRBD2
TGTGCCAGCAGCGTGACAACGGGCGAGGGTCTGTTTTTT,CASSVTTGEGLFF,TRBJ2-2,many,TRBV9,NA
TGTGCCAGCAGCCCCCGGACTAGCGGGAGTTACGAGCAGTACTTC,CASSPRTSGSYEQYF,TRBJ2-7,many,TRBV9,TRBD2
TGTGCCAGCAGCGTAGCAACTAGCGGGGGGCAAGAGACCCAGTACTTC,CASSVATSGGQETQYF,TRBJ2-5,many,TRBV9,TRBD2
TGTGCCAGCAGTCGTAGCGGGAGCTCCTACAATGAGCAGTTCTTC,CASSRSGSSYNEQFF,TRBJ2-1,many,TRBV9,TRBD2
TGTGCCAGCAGCAGAGCCGGGGGGTCCTACAAAGAGACCCAGTACTTC,CASSRAGGSYKETQYF,TRBJ2-5,few,TRBV9,TRBD2
TGTGCCAGCAGCGTGGAGGACAGGAGGACTGAAGCTTTCTTT,CASSVEDRRTEAFF,TRBJ1-1,many,TRBV9,TRBD1
TGTGCCAGCAGCGTAGGGCTAGCGGAATACAATGAGCAGTTCTTC,CASSVGLAEYNEQFF,TRBJ2-1,many,TRBV9,TRBD2
TGTGCCAGCAGCTTTACCCCAAAGGGGAGGATGTACAATGAGCAGTTCTTC,CASSFTPKGRMYNEQFF,TRBJ2-1,many,TRBV9,NA
TGTGCCAGCAGCGTAGTCACAGATACGCAGTATTTT,CASSVVTDTQYF,TRBJ2-3,many,TRBV9,NA
TGTGCCAGCAGCCGGGACAGGGTCTCCTACGAGCAGTACTTC,CASSRDRVSYEQYF,TRBJ2-7,many,TRBV9,TRBD1
TGTGACAGCAGCGTAGTGCTGGAAGATACGCAGTATTTT,CDSSVVLEDTQYF,TRBJ2-3,NA,TRBV9,NA
TGTGCCAGCGGATTGACTTTGAATGAGCAGTTCTTC,CASGLTLNEQFF,TRBJ2-1,many,TRBV9,NA
TGTGCCAGCAGCGCGGGACTAGCGGGAGCGGGCACCGGGGAGCTGTTTTTT,CASSAGLAGAGTGELFF,TRBJ2-2,many,TRBV9,TRBD2
TGTGCCAGCAGCAGGGGAGGAGGGGAAGAGACCCAGTACTTC,CASSRGGGEETQYF,TRBJ2-5,many,TRBV9,NA
TGTGCCAGCAGCGTAGGTGCGGGATCAGGGGGCTCCTTCTACGAGCAGTACTTC,CASSVGAGSGGSFYEQYF,TRBJ2-7,many,TRBV9,TRBD1
TGTGCCAGCAGCCCTAGCGGTTACTCCTACAATGAGCAGTTCTTC,CASSPSGYSYNEQFF,TRBJ2-1,many,TRBV9,TRBD2
TGTGCCAGCAGCTCGCGTGGGGGAGGGTACGTTCAGACCCAGTACTTC,CASSSRGGGYVQTQYF,TRBJ2-5,many,TRBV9,TRBD2
TGTGCCAGCAGCGTTAGACTAGCCGCGAACACCGGGGAGCTGTTTTTT,CASSVRLAANTGELFF,TRBJ2-2,many,TRBV9,TRBD2